The 24 T cell receptor beta chains given below trace back to one sample, sequenced in a study of response to subunit inactivated influenza vaccine. One entry per CDR3 protein results from TCRdb running MiXCR on the RT-PCR reads. The sample lists around 580,000 distinct CDR3 sequences; about 15% were seen once. Sequenced material: PBMCs from blood, taken about 12 days after vaccination. These receptors were collected from a man aged 45 to 65 who received an inactivated influenza vaccine.

The chain carries TRBV7-6 and TRBJ1-5, with no clear D. The CDR3 runs 17 residues. Trimming removed 5 bases from V and 2 bases from J, with 19 bases in between. Germline V gives CDR1 SGHVS, CDR2 FNYEAQ. The CDR3 region has the DNA TGTGCCAGCAGCCTCCAACCGGGAGGCCCTCGCAATCAGCCCCAGCATTTT. This sequence encodes CASSLQPGGPRNQPQHF.

CDR3: CASSPGGQMNTEAFF. In nucleotides, the CDR3 is TGTGCCAGCTCACCTGGAGGTCAGATGAACACTGAAGCTTTCTTT. The chain carries TRBV18 and TRBJ1-1; D remains ambiguous. The germline V gene encodes CDR1 KGHSH and CDR2 LQKENI. The CDR3 runs 15 residues. V was cut by 3 bases and J by 0 bases, with 11 bases left in between.

V usage is TRBV4-3 and J usage is TRBJ2-7; 9 bases fit TRBD1. The germline V gene has CDR1 LGHNA and CDR2 YSLEER. With 0 bases clipped from V and 3 bases from J, the junction kept 3 bases outside the gene matches. The CDR3 covers 15 residues. The CDR3 sequence: CASSQDGTGYYEQYF. The CDR3 DNA reads TGCGCCAGCAGCCAAGATGGGACAGGGTACTACGAGCAGTACTTC.

This clonotype was counted ten times or more. This chain connects TRBV7-9 to TRBJ2-6, with D possibly TRBD2 on 5 matching bases. CDR1 is SEHNR, CDR2 FQNEAQ, per germline (reference sequence). CDR3 size: 19 residues. V was shortened by 5 bases and J by 2 bases, with 22 bases between the two germline ends. CDR3 nucleotide sequence: TGTGCCAGCAGCCCCCGATTCTACAATACTAGGGCTGGGGCCAACGTCCTGACTTTC. Translation: CASSPRFYNTRAGANVLTF. Based on the CDR3 plus reference TRBV7-9 and TRBJ2-6, the full variable domain is DTGVSQNPRHKITKRGQNVTFRCDPISEHNRLYWYRQTLGQGPEFLTYFQNEAQLEKSRLLSDRFSAERPKGSFSTLEIQRTEQGDSAMYLCASSPRFYNTRAGANVLTFGAGSRLTVL.

This clonotype was recorded many times. This chain connects TRBV5-1 to TRBJ2-2; unclear D gene. CDR1 is SGHRS and CDR2 is YFSETQ in the germline V gene. The CDR3 is made up of 13 amino acids. The V and J ends lost 4 bases and 4 bases respectively, with 8 bases between them. CDR3 DNA sequence: TGCGCCAGCAGCCTTTGGGGCACCGGGGAGCTGTTTTTT. It yields the protein CASSLWGTGELFF.

V gene TRBV2 combines with J gene TRBJ1-3; D is unresolved. Per germline, CDR1 SNHLY and CDR2 FYNNEI. The CDR3 extends over 14 amino acids. The V gene lost 4 bases and the J gene lost 0 bases, with 7 bases spanning the gap. The CDR3 DNA follows: TGTGCCAGCAGTGTAACAGTCTCTGGAAACACCATATATTTT. The encoded protein is CASSVTVSGNTIYF.

Many counts were recorded for this clonotype. This chain joins TRBV7-2 and TRBJ2-2; D is undetermined. The ends were cut back, 2 bases at V and 2 bases at J, with 12 bases in the middle. Germline V gene sequence: CDR1 SGHTA, CDR2 FQGNSA. The CDR3 spans 16 residues. The CDR3 DNA sequence: TGTGCCAGCAGCTTAATGGGCGGAGCCAACACCGGGGAGCTGTTTTTT. Translating it yields CASSLMGGANTGELFF.

In its sample, this clonotype was seen many times. The J gene is TRBJ1-6, the V gene TRBV12-3 or TRBV12-4, with D unclear. V lost 8 bases, J lost 4 bases, and 18 bases lay in between. The CDR3 is 16 residues long. The CDR3 loop reads CASDRGRGRYNSPLHF. The CDR3 bases are TGTGCCAGCGATCGAGGCCGTGGAAGGTATAATTCACCCCTCCACTTT.

This clonotype was recorded at least ten times. The genes are TRBV12-3 or TRBV12-4 and TRBJ1-5; D is possibly TRBD1 (5 bases). The CDR3 sequence is 14 residues long. Deletions cut 2 bases from V and 6 bases from J, with 11 bases between. Here the CDR3 DNA reads TGTGCCAGCAGTTTATCGGCGGGGGGTCAGCCCCAGCATTTT. This encodes CASSLSAGGQPQHF.

The chain has TRBV5-1 and TRBJ1-1; D remains ambiguous. V was pared by 0 bases and J by 4 bases, with 7 bases between. Germline-derived CDR1 and CDR2 are SGHRS and YFSETQ. CDR3 length equals 13 residues. This CDR3 reads CASSLDPFTEAFF. CDR3 nucleotides: TGCGCCAGCAGCTTGGATCCGTTCACTGAAGCTTTCTTT. The full variable domain, rest sourced from reference TRBV5-1 and TRBJ1-1, is KAGVTQTPRYLIKTRGQQVTLSCSPISGHRSVSWYQQTPGQGLQFLFEYFSETQRNKGNFPGRFSGRQFSNSRSEMNVSTLELGDSALYLCASSLDPFTEAFFGQGTRLTVV.

The sample holds a few counts of this clonotype. The chain recombines TRBV4-3 with TRBJ2-2, with a tentative D call TRBD2 (5 bases). V was trimmed by 4 bases and J by 0 bases, leaving 15 bases between them. From germline, CDR1 is LGHNA and CDR2 YSLEER. The CDR3 runs to 17 residues. The CDR3: CASSLRGSSSNTGELFF. CDR3 nucleotide sequence: TGCGCCAGCAGCCTTCGTGGGAGCTCTTCGAACACCGGGGAGCTGTTTTTT.

There are a few counts of this clonotype. Here the CDR3 reads CASSGLGQGAAGSYNEQFF. CDR3 coding DNA: TGTGCCAGCAGCGGACTGGGACAGGGGGCTGCCGGCTCCTACAATGAGCAGTTCTTC. The chain carries TRBV9 and TRBJ2-1, with 12 bases that match TRBD1. V shed 3 bases and J 0 bases; nucleotides not matched to a gene: 10. Germline V gives CDR1 SGDLS, CDR2 YYNGEE. The CDR3 spans 19 residues.

This clonotype was observed a few times. J is TRBJ2-1 and V is TRBV7-6; 7 bases are a match to TRBD1. V shed 2 bases, J shed 1 base, and the junction held 8 bases outside the gene matches. This CDR3 is built from 17 residues. In germline, CDR1 is SGHVS, CDR2 FNYEAQ. CDR3 DNA sequence: TGTGCCAGCAGCTTATGGCCCGGGACAGATTCCTACAATGAGCAGTTCTTC. Protein sequence: CASSLWPGTDSYNEQFF.

As concerns this clonotype: The germline gene is not matched at one end of the junction; a read error may be the cause. The chain has TRBV27 and TRBJ2-1, with 12 bases that match TRBD2. The CDR3 consists of 17 residues. The germline V gene has CDR1 MNHEY and CDR2 SMNVEV (reference sequence). The CDR3 reads CASSGLAGNHSYNGQFF. In DNA form, the CDR3 reads TGTGCCAGCAGCGGACTAGCGGGAAATCACTCCTACAATGGGCAGTTCTTC.

This clonotype occurred a few times. The chain recombines TRBV7-3 with TRBJ2-3; a weak D match, TRBD2 (6 bases). Germline assignment: CDR1 SGHTA and CDR2 FQGTGA. Trimming took off 4 bases at V and 2 bases at J, with 16 bases between the two ends. The CDR3 length is 16 residues. CDR3 bases: TGTGCCAGCAGCTCTAGTAGCGGAGGGGTCACAGATACGCAGTATTTT. As protein: CASSSSSGGVTDTQYF.

At least ten counts were recorded for this clonotype. The chain employs TRBV7-2 and TRBJ2-2; tentatively, D is TRBD2 (6 bases). This CDR3 has 12 amino acids. Looked up from germline, CDR1 is SGHTA and CDR2 is FQGNSA. The V and J ends lost 11 bases and 4 bases respectively, with 11 bases between them. The CDR3 loop reads CACGVGTGELFF. CDR3 nucleotides: TGTGCCTGCGGGGTCGGCACCGGGGAGCTGTTTTTT.

This clonotype was detected only a few times. The chain uses TRBV4-3 and TRBJ2-5, with 12 bases that match TRBD2. The V gene end was trimmed by 1 base and the J gene end by 1 base; junction bases not matched to a gene: 4. CDR3 size: 17 residues. Looked up from germline, CDR1 is LGHNA and CDR2 is YSLEER. The CDR3 nucleotides read TGCGCCAGCAGCCAAGGGTGGACTAGCGGGATCCAAGAGACCCAGTACTTC. Amino acid sequence: CASSQGWTSGIQETQYF.

This clonotype was counted only a few times. This chain connects TRBV3-1 to TRBJ1-1; TRBD1 might be the D (6 bases). The V and J ends lost 4 bases and 5 bases respectively, with 20 bases between them. Germline V gene lookup returns CDR1 LGHDT and CDR2 YNNKEL (reference sequence). CDR3 length: 16 amino acids. The CDR3 DNA is TGTGCCAGCAGCCCGGTCCTGGGGGGCCGTGGGACTGAAGCTTTCTTT. Translated: CASSPVLGGRGTEAFF.

The V gene is TRBV28, the J gene TRBJ2-5, with 11 positions matching TRBD2. The germline V gene encodes CDR1 MDHEN and CDR2 SYDVKM. There are 16 residues in the CDR3. V shed 5 bases, J shed 2 bases, and the junction held 7 bases outside the gene matches. The CDR3 DNA follows: TGTGCCAGCAGTCTACTAGCGGGGGCCTTACAAGAGACCCAGTACTTC. Translating gives CASSLLAGALQETQYF.

This clonotype was recorded many times. This rearrangement joins TRBV12-3 or TRBV12-4 to TRBJ1-4; D gene unclear. There are 13 residues in the CDR3. Trimming took off 3 bases at V and 5 bases at J, with 7 bases between the two ends. The DNA of the CDR3 is TGTGCCAGCAGTTTTTCCACGAATGAAAAACTGTTTTTT. This codes for CASSFSTNEKLFF.

The J gene is TRBJ2-3, the V gene TRBV12-3 or TRBV12-4; D possibly matches TRBD1 or TRBD2 (6 bases each). The length of the CDR3 is 14 residues. With 6 bases removed from V and 4 bases from J, the gap between germline ends came to 14 bases. The CDR3 coding sequence is TGTGCCAGCAGACCCTTAGGGGGGCCAGATACGCAGTATTTT. Translated: CASRPLGGPDTQYF.

This clonotype has more than one count but fewer than ten. This chain uses TRBV5-6 with TRBJ2-4, with D possibly matching TRBD1 (6 bases). The V gene's germline CDR1 is SGHDT and CDR2 YYEEEE. V was trimmed by 2 bases and J by 6 bases, leaving 12 bases between them. The CDR3 totals 14 residues. The CDR3 DNA reads as TGTGCCAGCAGCTTTTGGCAGGGGAGAAACATTCAGTACTTC. Amino acids: CASSFWQGRNIQYF.

The V and J genes are TRBV12-3 or TRBV12-4 and TRBJ2-1; D ambiguous. V was trimmed by 6 bases and J by 7 bases, leaving 16 bases between them. This CDR3 comprises 14 residues. CDR3 in amino acids: CASRGDRTGNEQFF. CDR3 nucleotide sequence: TGTGCCAGCAGAGGAGACCGTACTGGAAATGAGCAGTTCTTC.

This clonotype was detected only once. In nucleotides, the CDR3 is TGTGCCAGCAGCTCCTCTAGCGGGGGGGCAGATACGCAGTATTTT. Its translation is CASSSSSGGADTQYF. V gene TRBV11-2 combines with J gene TRBJ2-3, with 12 bases identical to TRBD2. V lost 4 bases to trimming and J lost 4 bases; unmatched junction nucleotides: 3. The length of the CDR3 is 15 residues. Germline V lookup: CDR1 SGHAT, CDR2 FQNNGV.